Following are 6 T cell receptor beta chains from one sample sequenced in a study of T cells in Graves' hyperthyroidism and ophthalmopathy. Amplified TCR beta CDR3 regions came from RNA transcripts. During a first-round RT-PCR of the TCR CDR3, the HTBI primer set was used. In TCRdb, the multiplex PCR reads were re-called with MiXCR into one record per CDR3 protein. The table includes hundreds of thousands of distinct CDR3 sequences, more than 15% detected once. The sequencing input was blood. These receptors were collected from a woman younger than 35 with Graves' hyperthyroidism.

This clonotype was seen a handful of times. The rearrangement uses TRBV12-3 or TRBV12-4 and TRBJ2-2, with no clear D. V was pared by 5 bases and J by 7 bases, with 8 bases between. The CDR3 loop spans 12 amino acids. CDR3 in DNA: TGTGCCAGCAGTCTCGGAAACGGGGAGCTGTTTTTT. Amino acid sequence: CASSLGNGELFF.

This clonotype was observed a few times. The chain is built from TRBV5-1 and TRBJ1-3; possibly TRBD1 for D (5 bases). CDR3 size: 15 residues. Germline V CDR1 and CDR2: SGHRS, YFSETQ. V gave up 5 bases and J gave up 0 bases, with 12 bases separating them. This CDR3 reads CASRVGTISGNTIYF. CDR3 nucleotides: TGCGCCAGCAGGGTCGGGACGATCTCTGGAAACACCATATATTTT.

This clonotype has just a few counts. At one end the junction does not follow the germline gene, possibly because of a read error. V is TRBV5-1 and J is TRBJ2-7; possibly TRBD1 for D (7 bases). From germline, CDR1 is SGHRS and CDR2 YFSETQ. The CDR3 has 15 amino acids. The CDR3 nucleotides read TGCGCCAGCAGTTTGGCCCGGAGGGGGCTGGACGAGCAGTACTTC. Translated, it gives CASSLARRGLDEQYF.

The V and J genes are TRBV12-3 or TRBV12-4 and TRBJ1-1; possible D gene TRBD1, 5 bases. V was shortened by 3 bases and J by 6 bases, with 14 bases between the two germline ends. The CDR3 is 14 residues long. CDR3 sequence reads: CASSFLAGEAEAFF. CDR3 sequence (DNA): TGTGCCAGCAGTTTCTTAGCGGGGGAGGCTGAAGCTTTCTTT.

V is TRBV20-1 and J is TRBJ2-7, with 11 bases identical to TRBD2. J gave up 2 bases and V 6 bases, and 6 bases lay outside the gene matches. The germline gives CDR1 DFQATT, CDR2 SNEGSKA (reference sequence). This CDR3 spans 14 amino acids. The CDR3 DNA sequence: TGCAGTGCAGCCCTAGCGGGGGGCCCCTACGAGCAGTACTTC. It encodes CSAALAGGPYEQYF.

The V gene is TRBV3-1, the J gene TRBJ2-3; D is ambiguous. The CDR3 contains 13 residues. The germline V gene encodes CDR1 LGHDT and CDR2 YNNKEL (reference sequence). V lost 0 bases to trimming and J lost 2 bases, with 3 bases between them. CDR3 nucleotides: TGTGCCAGCAGCCAAGAGACCACAGATACGCAGTATTTT. It specifies CASSQETTDTQYF.